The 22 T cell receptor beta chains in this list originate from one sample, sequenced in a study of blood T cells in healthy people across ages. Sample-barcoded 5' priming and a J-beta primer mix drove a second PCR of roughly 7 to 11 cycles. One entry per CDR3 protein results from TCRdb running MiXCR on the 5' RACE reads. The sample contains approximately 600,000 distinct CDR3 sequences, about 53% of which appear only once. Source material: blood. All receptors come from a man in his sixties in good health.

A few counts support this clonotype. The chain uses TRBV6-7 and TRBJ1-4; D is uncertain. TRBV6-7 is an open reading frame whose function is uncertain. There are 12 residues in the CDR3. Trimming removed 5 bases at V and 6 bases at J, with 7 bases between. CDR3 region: CASSRTDEKLFF. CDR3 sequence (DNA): TGTGCCAGCAGTCGGACGGATGAAAAACTGTTTTTT.

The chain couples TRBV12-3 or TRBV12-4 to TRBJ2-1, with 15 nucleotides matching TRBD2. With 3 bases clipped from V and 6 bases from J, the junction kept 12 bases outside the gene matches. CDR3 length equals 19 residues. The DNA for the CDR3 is TGTGCCAGCAGTTTCCCGCGAATGGGACTAGCGGGGGGTTCCAATGAGCAGTTCTTC. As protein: CASSFPRMGLAGGSNEQFF.

This CDR3 is CASRGSNTEAFF. The CDR3 DNA is TGTGCCAGCAGGGGAAGCAACACTGAAGCTTTCTTT. The chain combines TRBV6-1 with TRBJ1-1; D is unresolved. Between the trimmed V and J ends, which lost 6 bases and 2 bases, there was a span of 7 bases. Germline CDR1 and CDR2: MNHNS and SASEGT. CDR3 length: 12 amino acids.

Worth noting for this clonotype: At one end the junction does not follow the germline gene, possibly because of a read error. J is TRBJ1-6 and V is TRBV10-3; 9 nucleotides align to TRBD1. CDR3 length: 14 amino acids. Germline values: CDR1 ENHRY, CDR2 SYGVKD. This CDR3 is CAIRPGQGTSSLHF. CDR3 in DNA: TGTGCCATCAGACCGGGACAGGGAACTTCATCCCTCCACTTT.

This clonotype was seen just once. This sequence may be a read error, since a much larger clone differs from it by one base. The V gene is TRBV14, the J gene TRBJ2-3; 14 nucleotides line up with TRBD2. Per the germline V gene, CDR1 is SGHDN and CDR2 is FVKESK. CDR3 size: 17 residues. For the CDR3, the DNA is TGTGCCAGCAGCCTCCGGACTAGCGGGGGGCACACAGGTACGCAGTATTTT. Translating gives CASSLRTSGGHTGTQYF.

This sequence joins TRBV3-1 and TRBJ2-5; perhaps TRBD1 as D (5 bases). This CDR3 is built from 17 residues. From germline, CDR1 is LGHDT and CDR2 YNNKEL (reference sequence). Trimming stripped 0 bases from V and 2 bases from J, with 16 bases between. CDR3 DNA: TGTGCCAGCAGCCAAGATATTGGGGCAGGGAAACAAGAGACCCAGTACTTC. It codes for CASSQDIGAGKQETQYF.

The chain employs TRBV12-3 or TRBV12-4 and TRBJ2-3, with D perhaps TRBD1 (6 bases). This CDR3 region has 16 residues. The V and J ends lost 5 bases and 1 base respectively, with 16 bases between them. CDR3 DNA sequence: TGTGCCAGCAGTCCTCAGGGGAGAGCGGGCACAGATACGCAGTATTTT. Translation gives CASSPQGRAGTDTQYF.

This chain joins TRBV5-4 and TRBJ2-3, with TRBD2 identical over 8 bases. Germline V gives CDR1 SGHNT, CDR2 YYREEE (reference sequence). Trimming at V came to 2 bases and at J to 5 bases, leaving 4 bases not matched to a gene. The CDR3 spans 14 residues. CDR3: CASSFEAGGDTQYF. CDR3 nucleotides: TGTGCCAGCAGCTTTGAGGCGGGGGGAGATACGCAGTATTTT.

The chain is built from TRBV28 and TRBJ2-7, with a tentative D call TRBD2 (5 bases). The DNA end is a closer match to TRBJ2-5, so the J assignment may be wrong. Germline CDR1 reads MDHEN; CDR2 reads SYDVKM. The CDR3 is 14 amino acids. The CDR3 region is CASTQPGLRKTQYF. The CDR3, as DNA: TGTGCCAGCACCCAACCCGGACTCCGGAAGACCCAGTACTTC.

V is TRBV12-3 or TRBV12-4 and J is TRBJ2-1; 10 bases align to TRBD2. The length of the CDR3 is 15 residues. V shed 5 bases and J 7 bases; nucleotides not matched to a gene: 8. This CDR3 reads CASSRSGGAGNEQFF. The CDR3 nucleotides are TGTGCCAGCAGTCGCAGCGGGGGGGCTGGAAATGAGCAGTTCTTC.

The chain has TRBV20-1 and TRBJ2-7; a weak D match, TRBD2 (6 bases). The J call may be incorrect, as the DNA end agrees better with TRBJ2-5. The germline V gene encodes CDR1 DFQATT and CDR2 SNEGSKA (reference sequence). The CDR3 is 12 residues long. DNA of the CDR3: TGCAGTGCTACGGAAGGAGGGGAGACCCAGTACTTC. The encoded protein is CSATEGGETQYF.

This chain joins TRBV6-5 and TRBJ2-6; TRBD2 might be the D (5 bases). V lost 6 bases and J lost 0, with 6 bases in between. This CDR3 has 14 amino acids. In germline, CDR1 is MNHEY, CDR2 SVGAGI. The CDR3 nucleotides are TGTGCCAGCAGACGGGACTCTGGGGCCAACGTCCTGACTTTC. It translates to CASRRDSGANVLTF.

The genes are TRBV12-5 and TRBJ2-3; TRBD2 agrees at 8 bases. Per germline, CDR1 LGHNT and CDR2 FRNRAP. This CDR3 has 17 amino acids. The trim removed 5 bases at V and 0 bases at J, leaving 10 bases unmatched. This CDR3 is CASGPYSGVSSTDTQYF. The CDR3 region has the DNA TGTGCTAGTGGTCCTTATAGCGGGGTTTCTAGCACAGATACGCAGTATTTT.

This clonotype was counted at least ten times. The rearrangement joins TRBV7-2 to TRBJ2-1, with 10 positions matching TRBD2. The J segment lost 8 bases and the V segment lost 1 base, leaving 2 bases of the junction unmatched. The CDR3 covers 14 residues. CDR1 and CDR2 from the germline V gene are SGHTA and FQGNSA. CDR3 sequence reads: CASSLEAGGYEQFF. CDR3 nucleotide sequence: TGTGCCAGCAGCTTAGAAGCGGGGGGGTATGAGCAGTTCTTC.

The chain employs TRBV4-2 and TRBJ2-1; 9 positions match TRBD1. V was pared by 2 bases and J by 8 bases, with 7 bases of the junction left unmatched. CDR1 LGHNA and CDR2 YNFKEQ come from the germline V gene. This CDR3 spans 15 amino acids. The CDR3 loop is CASSQPGQGIDEQFF. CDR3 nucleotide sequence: TGTGCCAGCAGCCAACCGGGACAGGGTATCGATGAGCAGTTCTTC.

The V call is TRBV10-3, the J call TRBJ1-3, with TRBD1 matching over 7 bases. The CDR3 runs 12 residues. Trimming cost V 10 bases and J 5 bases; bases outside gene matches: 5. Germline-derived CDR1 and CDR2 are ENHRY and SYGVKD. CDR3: CASRQGRNTIYF. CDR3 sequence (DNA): TGTGCCAGCCGACAGGGCAGAAACACCATATATTTT.

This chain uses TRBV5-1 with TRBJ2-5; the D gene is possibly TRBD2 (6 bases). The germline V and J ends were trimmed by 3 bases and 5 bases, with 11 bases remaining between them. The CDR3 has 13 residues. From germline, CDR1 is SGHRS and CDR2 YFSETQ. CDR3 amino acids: CASSWDLGETQYF. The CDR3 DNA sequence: TGCGCCAGCAGCTGGGACTTGGGGGAGACCCAGTACTTC.

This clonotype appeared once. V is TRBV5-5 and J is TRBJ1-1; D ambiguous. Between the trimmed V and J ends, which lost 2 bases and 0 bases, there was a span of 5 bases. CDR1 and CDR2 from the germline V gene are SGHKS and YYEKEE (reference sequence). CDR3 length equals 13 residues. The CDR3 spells CASSFHMNTEAFF. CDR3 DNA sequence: TGTGCCAGCAGCTTCCACATGAACACTGAAGCTTTCTTT.

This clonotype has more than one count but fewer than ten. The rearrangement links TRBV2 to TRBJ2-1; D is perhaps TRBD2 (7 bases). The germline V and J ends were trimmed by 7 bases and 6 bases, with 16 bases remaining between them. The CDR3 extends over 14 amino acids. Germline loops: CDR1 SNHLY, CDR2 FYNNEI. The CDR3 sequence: CASNPKGGTNEQFF. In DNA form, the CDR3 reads TGTGCCAGCAACCCCAAGGGGGGGACCAATGAGCAGTTCTTC.

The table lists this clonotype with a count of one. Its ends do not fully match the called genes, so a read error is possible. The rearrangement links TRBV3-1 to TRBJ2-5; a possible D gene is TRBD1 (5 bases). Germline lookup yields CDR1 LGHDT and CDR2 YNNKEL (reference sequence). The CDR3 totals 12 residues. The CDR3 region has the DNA TGTGCCAGCAGCCAGGGGCAAGAGACCCGGTACTTC. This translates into CASSQGQETRYF.

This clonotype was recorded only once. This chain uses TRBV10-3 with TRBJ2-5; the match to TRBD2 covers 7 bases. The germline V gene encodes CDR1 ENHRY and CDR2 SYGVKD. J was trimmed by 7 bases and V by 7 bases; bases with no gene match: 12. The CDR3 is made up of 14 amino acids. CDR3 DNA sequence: TGTGCCATCACGATGAGCGGGGCCCCAGGGACCCAGTACTTC. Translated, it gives CAITMSGAPGTQYF.

For the CDR3, the DNA is TGTGCCAGCAGCAAGGAGGAGCAGTACTTC. Its translation is CASSKEEQYF. This sequence joins TRBV21-1 and TRBJ2-5; the table's D call TRBD2 went unverified against the DNA. TRBV21-1 is marked as a pseudogene. The CDR3 has 10 amino acids.